Below are 27 T cell receptor beta chains sequenced from a single sample in a study of OX40 agonist ivuxolimab in advanced cancers. TCRdb's copy holds only in-frame clones and misses some; the assay was immunoSEQ multiplex PCR. The data contain fewer than 90,000 clones, around nine tenths of them singletons. Sequencing used CD4+ or CD8+ T cells sorted from blood, obtained in a trial of the OX40 agonist ivuxolimab. The source of these receptors is an adult with an advanced solid tumor such as melanoma, head and neck, liver or kidney cancer.

The chain has TRBV11-3 and TRBJ2-1, with D perhaps matching TRBD1 (6 bases). Trimming removed 1 base at V and 5 bases at J, with 12 bases between. The CDR3 is 15 residues long. Germline V gives CDR1 SGHNT, CDR2 YENEEA. The chain's CDR3 is CASSLGGRGNNEQFF. As DNA, the CDR3 is TGTGCCAGCAGCTTAGGAGGTAGGGGGAACAATGAGCAGTTCTTC.

The V call is TRBV29-1, the J call TRBJ1-1, with D perhaps matching TRBD1 (5 bases). The V gene lost 6 bases and the J gene lost 6 bases, with 11 bases spanning the gap. The CDR3 length is 11 residues. The germline gives CDR1 SQVTM, CDR2 ANQGSEA. The CDR3 sequence is CSVGRTSEAFF. The DNA for the CDR3 is TGCAGCGTAGGTCGGACATCTGAAGCTTTCTTT.

The chain carries TRBV5-1 and TRBJ1-6, with D possibly being TRBD1 (5 bases). This CDR3 comprises 15 residues. V lost 0 bases to trimming and J lost 7 bases, with 11 bases between them. In germline, CDR1 is SGHRS, CDR2 YFSETQ. The CDR3 sequence is CASSLEGRTNSPLHF. For the CDR3, the DNA is TGCGCCAGCAGCTTGGAGGGACGGACGAATTCACCCCTCCACTTT.

The chain has TRBV5-1 and TRBJ2-2; TRBD1 aligns across 7 bases. This CDR3 is 15 amino acids long. In germline, CDR1 is SGHRS, CDR2 YFSETQ. After removal of 2 bases from V and 3 bases from J, the junction contained 4 bases not matched to a gene. The CDR3 here is CASSFGQGDTGELFF. The DNA of the CDR3 is TGCGCCAGCAGCTTCGGCCAGGGGGACACCGGGGAGCTGTTTTTT. Based on the CDR3 plus reference TRBV5-1 and TRBJ2-2, the full variable domain is KAGVTQTPRYLIKTRGQQVTLSCSPISGHRSVSWYQQTPGQGLQFLFEYFSETQRNKGNFPGRFSGRQFSNSRSEMNVSTLELGDSALYLCASSFGQGDTGELFFGEGSRLTVL.

The chain couples TRBV25-1 to TRBJ2-7; perhaps TRBD2 as D (6 bases). From germline, CDR1 is MGHDK and CDR2 SYGVNS. This CDR3 region has 13 residues. Trimming removed 6 bases at V and 2 bases at J, with 11 bases between. The CDR3 loop is CASRGTFPYEQYF. CDR3 DNA: TGTGCCAGCAGAGGGACTTTTCCCTACGAGCAGTACTTC.

The CDR3 nucleotides read TGTGCCAGCAGCTGGACAGACAACTATGGCTACACCTTC. Its protein is CASSWTDNYGYTF. The V call is TRBV7-2, the J call TRBJ1-2; maybe TRBD1 (6 bases). V was cut by 4 bases and J by 2 bases, with 8 bases left in between. The CDR3 spans 13 residues. The germline V gene encodes CDR1 SGHTA and CDR2 FQGNSA.

The chain carries TRBV5-1 and TRBJ2-3, with 10 positions matching TRBD2. The CDR3 contains 14 residues. Germline trimming cut 4 bases from V and 6 bases from J; bases unmatched to any gene: 5. Germline V gene data show CDR1 as SGHRS and CDR2 as YFSETQ. CDR3 nucleotides: TGCGCCAGCAGCCCACTAGCGGGGCTCGATACGCAGTATTTT. This codes for CASSPLAGLDTQYF.

Points on this clone: Because the CDR3's place on the DNA is in doubt, the DNA is left out and the CDR3 is given as listed by TCRdb. The V call is TRBV21-1, the J call TRBJ1-2; the tabulated D call, TRBD1, remains unverified against the DNA. TRBV21-1 is shown as a pseudogene. From its first to its last residue, the CDR3 has 17 amino acids. The CDR3 spells CASSPQWGQGANYGYTF.

V is TRBV2 and J is TRBJ1-5, with 10 nucleotides matching TRBD1. Germline V gene sequence: CDR1 SNHLY, CDR2 FYNNEI. This CDR3 spans 14 amino acids. The junction had 1 base not matched to a gene; V was cut back by 4 bases and J by 4 bases. This CDR3 is CASSGDRGNQPQHF. For the CDR3, the DNA is TGTGCCAGCAGTGGGGACAGGGGTAATCAGCCCCAGCATTTT.

The V gene is TRBV29-1, the J gene TRBJ2-1, with D maybe TRBD1 (6 bases). V was cut by 3 bases and J by 7 bases, with 16 bases left in between. This CDR3 is 14 amino acids long. CDR1 SQVTM and CDR2 ANQGSEA come from the germline V gene. This CDR3 reads CSVDGKGELNEQFF. In DNA form, the CDR3 reads TGCAGCGTTGATGGGAAGGGGGAGCTGAATGAGCAGTTCTTC.

The chain uses TRBV19 and TRBJ1-5, with D perhaps matching TRBD1 (6 bases). Germline V gene lookup returns CDR1 LNHDA and CDR2 SQIVND (reference sequence). The V end lost 3 bases, the J end lost 2 bases, and 17 bases lay between the germline ends. The CDR3 spans 17 residues. The CDR3 DNA sequence: TGTGCCAGTAGTATTAGGGGGGGACACGGCGGCAATCAGCCCCAGCATTTT. Amino acid sequence: CASSIRGGHGGNQPQHF.

The chain couples TRBV30 to TRBJ1-5; a weak D match, TRBD1 (6 bases). Trimming took 2 bases from V and 8 from J, leaving 13 bases between them. CDR3 length equals 13 residues. CDR1 is GTSNPN, CDR2 SVGIG, per germline (reference sequence). This CDR3 reads CAWSRGGGEPQHF. The CDR3, as DNA: TGTGCCTGGAGTAGGGGGGGCGGAGAGCCCCAGCATTTT.

The CDR3 DNA sequence: TGTGCCAGTAGTATAAGAGGAGGGACCACAGATACGCAGTATTTT. Translating it yields CASSIRGGTTDTQYF. The rearrangement uses TRBV19 and TRBJ2-3; tentative D call: TRBD2 (6 bases). The V gene lost 2 bases and the J gene lost 2 bases, with 11 bases spanning the gap. In germline, CDR1 is LNHDA, CDR2 SQIVND (reference sequence). The CDR3 is 15 residues long. Filled out from reference TRBV19 and TRBJ2-3, the complete variable domain reads DGGITQSPKYLFRKEGQNVTLSCEQNLNHDAMYWYRQDPGQGLRLIYYSQIVNDFQKGDIAEGYSVSREKKESFPLTVTSAQKNPTAFYLCASSIRGGTTDTQYFGPGTRLTVL.

This clone was detected only once. The rearrangement links TRBV28 to TRBJ2-7; D might be TRBD2 (6 bases). V lost 6 bases and J lost 0, with 27 bases in between. Germline assignment: CDR1 MDHEN and CDR2 SYDVKM. The CDR3 is made up of 19 amino acids. The CDR3 spells CASSYPLPGALNLSYEQYF. The CDR3 DNA reads as TGTGCCAGCAGCTACCCTTTGCCGGGAGCCCTAAATCTCTCCTACGAGCAGTACTTC.

The chain recombines TRBV6-1 with TRBJ2-4; perhaps TRBD1 as D (6 bases). Germline CDR1 MNHNS, CDR2 SASEGT. The V end lost 1 base, the J end lost 0 bases, and 19 bases lay between the germline ends. The CDR3 loop spans 19 amino acids. This CDR3 reads CASSEDSGDGNLAKNIQYF. In nucleotides, the CDR3 is TGTGCCAGCAGTGAAGATTCAGGGGACGGAAATCTAGCCAAAAACATTCAGTACTTC.

This clone has a single count. The chain combines TRBV2 with TRBJ1-1; D is possibly TRBD1 (6 bases). The germline V and J ends were trimmed by 6 bases and 5 bases, with 13 bases remaining between them. This CDR3 has 13 residues. CDR1 is SNHLY, CDR2 FYNNEI, per germline. CDR3 in amino acids: CASSSEQGTEAFF. CDR3 DNA: TGTGCCAGCAGCTCGGAACAGGGAACTGAAGCTTTCTTT.

This clone appeared once. The gene calls are TRBV7-2 and TRBJ1-1; D remains unclear. Germline V gene sequence: CDR1 SGHTA, CDR2 FQGNSA. Trimming took 5 bases from V and 5 from J, leaving 18 bases between them. This CDR3 comprises 15 residues. CDR3 in DNA: TGTGCCAGCAGCCCAGAGCCGACAAGGTCGACTGAAGCTTTCTTT. Its translation is CASSPEPTRSTEAFF.

This chain joins TRBV7-6 and TRBJ1-6; D call uncertain. The CDR3 is 15 amino acids. CDR1 is SGHVS, CDR2 FNYEAQ, per germline. Trimming took 1 base from V and 8 from J, leaving 12 bases between them. The CDR3 sequence is CASSLGGGGYSPLHF. CDR3 sequence (DNA): TGTGCCAGCAGCTTAGGGGGAGGCGGTTATTCACCCCTCCACTTT.

The chain links TRBV5-4 to TRBJ2-3, with D unresolved. This CDR3 comprises 13 residues. V shed 7 bases and J shed 0 bases, with 9 bases lying between them. CDR1 is SGHNT, CDR2 YYREEE, per germline (reference sequence). The CDR3 protein is CASVDLSTDTQYF. CDR3 in DNA: TGTGCCAGCGTAGACCTGAGCACAGATACGCAGTATTTT.

J is TRBJ2-2 and V is TRBV11-3, with D possibly called TRBD1 or TRBD2 (6 bases each). Germline CDR1 SGHNT, CDR2 YENEEA. V was cut by 5 bases and J by 3 bases, with 16 bases left in between. The CDR3 loop spans 16 amino acids. The CDR3: CASSPRYREDTGELFF. The CDR3 region has the DNA TGTGCCAGCAGCCCGCGCTACAGGGAGGACACCGGGGAGCTGTTTTTT.

The chain uses TRBV5-4 and TRBJ2-5, with D possibly matching TRBD2 (5 bases). The CDR3 is 14 amino acids. V shed 2 bases and J shed 5 bases, with 13 bases lying between them. Per germline, CDR1 SGHNT and CDR2 YYREEE (reference sequence). CDR3 bases: TGTGCCAGCAGCTTACCTCTAGCCGGTGAGACCCAGTACTTC. Translating it yields CASSLPLAGETQYF.

The chain is built from TRBV25-1 and TRBJ1-1, with 9 bases lining up with TRBD1. CDR3 size: 15 residues. Germline CDR1 is MGHDK and CDR2 is SYGVNS. Trimming took 10 bases from V and 2 from J; bases not matched to a gene: 11. The CDR3: CANRLPTGGNTEAFF. The CDR3 nucleotides are TGTGCCAACCGTCTCCCGACAGGGGGAAACACTGAAGCTTTCTTT.

The chain joins TRBV25-1 to TRBJ2-2; the match to TRBD2 covers 13 bases. This CDR3 comprises 17 residues. After removal of 4 bases from V and 6 bases from J, the junction contained 8 bases not matched to a gene. CDR1 MGHDK and CDR2 SYGVNS come from the germline V gene. As DNA, the CDR3 is TGTGCCAGCAGTGTGAGAGGACTAGCGGGAGATCCCGGGGAGCTGTTTTTT. As protein: CASSVRGLAGDPGELFF.

This chain connects TRBV19 to TRBJ2-1; D perhaps matches TRBD2 (5 bases). This CDR3 has 13 amino acids. Per the germline V gene, CDR1 is LNHDA and CDR2 is SQIVND (reference sequence). Trimming pared 4 bases from V and 9 bases from J, leaving 13 bases between. This chain's CDR3 is CASSTGYASEQFF. CDR3 coding DNA: TGTGCCAGTAGTACGGGGTACGCTAGTGAGCAGTTCTTC.

This chain connects TRBV7-8 to TRBJ1-6; D is undetermined. The CDR3 sequence is 15 residues long. Trimming took 3 bases from V and 1 from J, leaving 7 bases between them. Germline CDR1 and CDR2: SGHVS and FQNEAQ. The CDR3 is CASSLDGSYNSPLHF. In DNA, the CDR3 is TGTGCCAGCAGCTTGGACGGATCCTATAATTCACCCCTCCACTTT. Filled out from reference TRBV7-8 and TRBJ1-6, the complete variable domain reads GAGVSQSPRYKVAKRGQDVALRCDPISGHVSLFWYQQALGQGPEFLTYFQNEAQLDKSGLPSDRFFAERPEGSVSTLKIQRTQQEDSAVYLCASSLDGSYNSPLHFGNGTRLTVT.

The chain couples TRBV4-1 to TRBJ1-2, with D hard to call. V dropped 1 base and J dropped 8 bases, with 11 bases sitting between them. CDR1 and CDR2 (germline): MGHRA, YSYEKL. This CDR3 region has 13 residues. CDR3 sequence: CASSQGARGGYTF. The CDR3 nucleotides read TGCGCCAGCAGCCAAGGCGCCAGAGGGGGCTACACCTTC.

This chain joins TRBV6-1 and TRBJ1-1, with D possibly being TRBD1 (5 bases). The CDR3 extends over 12 amino acids. Deletions cut 8 bases from V and 11 bases from J, with 18 bases between. Per germline, CDR1 MNHNS and CDR2 SASEGT. CDR3 loop: CASYPRGRDAFF. CDR3 bases: TGTGCCAGCTATCCCCGAGGCCGGGACGCTTTCTTT.